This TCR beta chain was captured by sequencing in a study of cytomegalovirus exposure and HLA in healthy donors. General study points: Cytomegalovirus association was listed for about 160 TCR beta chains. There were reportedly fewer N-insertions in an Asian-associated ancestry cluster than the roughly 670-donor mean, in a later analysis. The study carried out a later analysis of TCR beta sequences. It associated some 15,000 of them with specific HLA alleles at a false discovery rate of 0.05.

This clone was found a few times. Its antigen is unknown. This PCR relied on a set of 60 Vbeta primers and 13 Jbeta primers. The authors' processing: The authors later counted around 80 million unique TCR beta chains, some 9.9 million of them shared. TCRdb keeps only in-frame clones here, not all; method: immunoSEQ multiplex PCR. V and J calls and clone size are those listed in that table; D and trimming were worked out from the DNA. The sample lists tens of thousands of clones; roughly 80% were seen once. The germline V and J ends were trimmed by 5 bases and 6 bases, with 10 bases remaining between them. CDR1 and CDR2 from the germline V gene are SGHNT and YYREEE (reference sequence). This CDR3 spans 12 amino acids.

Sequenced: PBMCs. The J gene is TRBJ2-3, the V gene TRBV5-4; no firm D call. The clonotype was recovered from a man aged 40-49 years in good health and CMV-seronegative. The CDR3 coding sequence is TGTGCCAGCAGTCATATCGGGGATACGCAGTATTTT. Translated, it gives CASSHIGDTQYF.